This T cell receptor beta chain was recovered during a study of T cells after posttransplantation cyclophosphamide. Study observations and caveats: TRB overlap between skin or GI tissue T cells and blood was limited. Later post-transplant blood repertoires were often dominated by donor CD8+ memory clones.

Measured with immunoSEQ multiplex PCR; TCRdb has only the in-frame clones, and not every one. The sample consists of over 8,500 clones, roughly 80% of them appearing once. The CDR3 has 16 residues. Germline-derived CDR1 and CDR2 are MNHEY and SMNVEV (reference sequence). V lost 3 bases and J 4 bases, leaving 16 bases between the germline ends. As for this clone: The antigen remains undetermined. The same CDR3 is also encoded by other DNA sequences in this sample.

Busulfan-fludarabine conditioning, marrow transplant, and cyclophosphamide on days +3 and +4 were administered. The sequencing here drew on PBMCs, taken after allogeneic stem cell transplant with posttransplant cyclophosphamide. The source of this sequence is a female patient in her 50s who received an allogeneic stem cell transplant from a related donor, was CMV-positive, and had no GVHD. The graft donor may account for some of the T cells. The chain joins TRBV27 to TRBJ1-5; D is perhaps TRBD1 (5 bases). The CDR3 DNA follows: TGTGCCAGCAGTTTCTCCCGTGACAGACCGAATCAGCCCCAGCATTTT. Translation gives CASSFSRDRPNQPQHF.